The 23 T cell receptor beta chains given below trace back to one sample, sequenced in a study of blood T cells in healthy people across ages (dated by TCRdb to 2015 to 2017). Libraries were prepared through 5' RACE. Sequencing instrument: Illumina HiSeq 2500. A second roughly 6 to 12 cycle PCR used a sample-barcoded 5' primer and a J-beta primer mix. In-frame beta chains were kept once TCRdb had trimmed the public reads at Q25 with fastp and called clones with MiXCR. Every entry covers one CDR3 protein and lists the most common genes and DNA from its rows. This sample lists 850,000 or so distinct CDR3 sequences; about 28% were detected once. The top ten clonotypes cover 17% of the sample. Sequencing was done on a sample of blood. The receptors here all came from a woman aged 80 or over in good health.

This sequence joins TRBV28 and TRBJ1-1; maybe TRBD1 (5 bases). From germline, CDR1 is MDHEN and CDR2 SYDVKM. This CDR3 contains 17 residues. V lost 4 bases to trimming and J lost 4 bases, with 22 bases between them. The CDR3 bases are TGTGCCAGCAGTTCTTTCGGGGACGGGGCCGGGGGCACTGAAGCTTTCTTT. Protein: CASSSFGDGAGGTEAFF.

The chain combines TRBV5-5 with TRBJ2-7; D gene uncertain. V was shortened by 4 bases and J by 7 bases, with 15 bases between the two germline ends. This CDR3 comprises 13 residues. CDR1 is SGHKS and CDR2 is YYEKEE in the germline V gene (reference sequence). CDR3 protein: CASSAPPGNEQYF. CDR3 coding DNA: TGTGCCAGCAGCGCCCCGCCAGGCAATGAGCAGTACTTC.

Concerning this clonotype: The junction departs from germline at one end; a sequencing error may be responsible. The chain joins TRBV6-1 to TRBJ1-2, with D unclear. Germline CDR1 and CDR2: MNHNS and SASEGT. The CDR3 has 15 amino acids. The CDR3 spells CASSERGPVRNGHTF. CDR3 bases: TGTGCGAGCAGTGAACGGGGTCCCGTCCGGAATGGCCACACCTTC.

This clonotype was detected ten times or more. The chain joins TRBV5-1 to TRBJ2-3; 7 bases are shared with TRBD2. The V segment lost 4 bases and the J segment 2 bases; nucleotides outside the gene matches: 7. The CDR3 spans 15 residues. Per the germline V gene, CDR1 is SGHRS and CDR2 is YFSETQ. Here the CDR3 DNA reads TGCGCCAGCAGCGATCCGGGACTAACCACAGATACGCAGTATTTT. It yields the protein CASSDPGLTTDTQYF.

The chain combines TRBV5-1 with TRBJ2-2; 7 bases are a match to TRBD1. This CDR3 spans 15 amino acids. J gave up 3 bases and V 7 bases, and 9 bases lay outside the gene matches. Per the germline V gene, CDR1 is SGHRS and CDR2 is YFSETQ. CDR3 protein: CASARFTGDTGELFF. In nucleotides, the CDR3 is TGCGCCAGCGCTCGATTTACAGGGGACACCGGGGAGCTGTTTTTT. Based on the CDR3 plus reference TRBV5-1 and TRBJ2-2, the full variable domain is KAGVTQTPRYLIKTRGQQVTLSCSPISGHRSVSWYQQTPGQGLQFLFEYFSETQRNKGNFPGRFSGRQFSNSRSEMNVSTLELGDSALYLCASARFTGDTGELFFGEGSRLTVL.

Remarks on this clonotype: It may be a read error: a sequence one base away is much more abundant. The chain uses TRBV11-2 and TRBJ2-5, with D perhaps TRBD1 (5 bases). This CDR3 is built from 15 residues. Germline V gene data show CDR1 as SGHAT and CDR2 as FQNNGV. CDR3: CAGSLGLAGWETQYF. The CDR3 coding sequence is TGTGCCGGCAGCTTAGGTCTGGCAGGGTGGGAGACCCAGTACTTC.

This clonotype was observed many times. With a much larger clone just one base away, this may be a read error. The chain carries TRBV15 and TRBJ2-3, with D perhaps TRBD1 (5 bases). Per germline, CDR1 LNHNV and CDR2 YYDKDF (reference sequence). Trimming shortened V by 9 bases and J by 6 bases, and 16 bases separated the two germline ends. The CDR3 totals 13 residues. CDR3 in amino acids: CATRQGTGDTQYF. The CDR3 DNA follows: TGTGCCACAAGGCAGGGTACTGGGGATACGCAGTATTTT. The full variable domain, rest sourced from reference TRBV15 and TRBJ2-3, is DAMVIQNPRYQVTQFGKPVTLSCSQTLNHNVMYWYQQKSSQAPKLLFHYYDKDFNNEADTPDNFQSRRPNTSFCFLDIRSPGLGDTAMYLCATRQGTGDTQYFGPGTRLTVL.

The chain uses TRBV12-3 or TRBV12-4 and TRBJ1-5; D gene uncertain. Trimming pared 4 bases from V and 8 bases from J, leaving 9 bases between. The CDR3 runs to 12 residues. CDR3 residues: CASSSRTEPQHF. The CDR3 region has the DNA TGTGCCAGCAGTTCAAGAACAGAGCCCCAGCATTTT.

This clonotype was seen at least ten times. The CDR3: CASSRKGQFLDTQYF. In nucleotides, the CDR3 is TGTGCCAGCAGTCGGAAGGGACAGTTTTTAGATACGCAGTATTTT. The gene calls are TRBV6-5 and TRBJ2-3; 7 positions agree with TRBD1. V trimming: 5 bases; J trimming: 5 bases; junction bases outside the gene matches: 10. The length of the CDR3 is 15 residues. Germline lookup yields CDR1 MNHEY and CDR2 SVGAGI.

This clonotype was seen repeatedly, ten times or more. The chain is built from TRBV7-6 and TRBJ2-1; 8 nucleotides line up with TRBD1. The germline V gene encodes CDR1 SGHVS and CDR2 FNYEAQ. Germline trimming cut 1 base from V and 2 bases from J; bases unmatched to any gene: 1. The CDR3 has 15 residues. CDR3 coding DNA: TGTGCCAGCAGCTTAGGGGGACAGGCCTACAATGAGCAGTTCTTC. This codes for CASSLGGQAYNEQFF.

The CDR3: CASSLGTVSFLLNTEAFF. The CDR3 nucleotides are TGTGCCAGCAGTTTAGGGACAGTCTCCTTTCTTTTGAACACTGAAGCTTTCTTT. This chain connects TRBV28 to TRBJ1-1, with 7 bases matching TRBD1. V lost 2 bases to trimming and J lost 0 bases; unmatched junction nucleotides: 12. The CDR3 is made up of 18 amino acids. From germline, CDR1 is MDHEN and CDR2 SYDVKM.

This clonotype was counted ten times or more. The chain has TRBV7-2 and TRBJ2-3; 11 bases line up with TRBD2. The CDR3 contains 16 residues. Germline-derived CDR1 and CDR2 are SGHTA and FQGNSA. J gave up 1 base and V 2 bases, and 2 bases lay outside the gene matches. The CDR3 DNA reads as TGTGCCAGCAGCTTAAGTAGCGGGGGGGGCACAGATACGCAGTATTTT. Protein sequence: CASSLSSGGGTDTQYF.

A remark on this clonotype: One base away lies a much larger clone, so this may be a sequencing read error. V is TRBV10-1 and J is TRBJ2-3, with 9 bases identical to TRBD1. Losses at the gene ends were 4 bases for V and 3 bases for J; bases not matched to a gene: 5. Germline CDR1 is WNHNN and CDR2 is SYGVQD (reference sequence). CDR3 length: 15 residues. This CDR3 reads CASSGGTGWTDTQYF. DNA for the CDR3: TGCGCCAGCAGTGGAGGGACAGGGTGGACAGATACGCAGTATTTT.

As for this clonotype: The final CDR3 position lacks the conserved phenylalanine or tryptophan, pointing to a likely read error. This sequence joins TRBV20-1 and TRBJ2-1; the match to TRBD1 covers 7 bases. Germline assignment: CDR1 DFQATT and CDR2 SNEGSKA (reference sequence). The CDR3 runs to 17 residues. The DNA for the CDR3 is TGCAGCCTCTACCCAGCGAGGGGGCCTTCAGATTGGAATGAGCAGTTCGTC. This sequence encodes CSLYPARGPSDWNEQFV.

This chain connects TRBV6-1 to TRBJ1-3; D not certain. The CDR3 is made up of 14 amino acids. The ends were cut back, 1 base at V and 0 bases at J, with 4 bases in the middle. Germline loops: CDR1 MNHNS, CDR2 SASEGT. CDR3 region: CASSEVNSGNTIYF. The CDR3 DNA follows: TGTGCCAGCAGTGAAGTCAACTCTGGAAACACCATATATTTT.

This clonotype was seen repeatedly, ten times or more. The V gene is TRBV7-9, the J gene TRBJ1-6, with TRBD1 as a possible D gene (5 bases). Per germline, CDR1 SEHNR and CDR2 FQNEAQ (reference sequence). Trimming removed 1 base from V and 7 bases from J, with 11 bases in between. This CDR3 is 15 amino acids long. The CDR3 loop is CASSLGGTVNSPLHF. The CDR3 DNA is TGTGCCAGCAGCTTAGGCGGGACGGTGAATTCACCCCTCCACTTT.

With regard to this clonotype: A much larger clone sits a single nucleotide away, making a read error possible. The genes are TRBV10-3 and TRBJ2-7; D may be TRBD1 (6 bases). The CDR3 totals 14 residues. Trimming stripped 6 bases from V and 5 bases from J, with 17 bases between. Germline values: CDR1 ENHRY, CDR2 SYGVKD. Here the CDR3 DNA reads TGTGCCATCAGGGAAACAGGGACGGGGCACGAGCAGTACTTC. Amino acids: CAIRETGTGHEQYF.

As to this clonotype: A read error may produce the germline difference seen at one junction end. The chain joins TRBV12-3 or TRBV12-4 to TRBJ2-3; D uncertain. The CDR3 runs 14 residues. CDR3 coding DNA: TGTGCCAGCAGTTTAAGGGTTACCACAGATACGGAGTATTTT. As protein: CASSLRVTTDTEYF.

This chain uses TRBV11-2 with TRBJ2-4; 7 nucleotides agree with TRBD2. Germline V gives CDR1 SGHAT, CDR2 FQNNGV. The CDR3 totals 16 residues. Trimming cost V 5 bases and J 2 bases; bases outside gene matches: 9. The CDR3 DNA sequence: TGTGCCAGCAGCCCTTGGGGGGGTGGCACCAAAAACATTCAGTACTTC. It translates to CASSPWGGGTKNIQYF.

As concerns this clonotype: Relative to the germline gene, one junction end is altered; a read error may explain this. The CDR3 coding sequence is TGTGCCAGCAGTCCCAAAACAGGGGTCTTGAGCGCAGATGCGCAGTATTTT. Amino acid sequence: CASSPKTGVLSADAQYF. V is TRBV12-3 or TRBV12-4 and J is TRBJ2-3; TRBD1 matches at 7 bases. The CDR3 contains 17 residues.

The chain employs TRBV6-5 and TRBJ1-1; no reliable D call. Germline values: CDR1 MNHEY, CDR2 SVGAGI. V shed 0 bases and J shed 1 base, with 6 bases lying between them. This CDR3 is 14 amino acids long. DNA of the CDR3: TGTGCCAGCAGTTACTCCTGGGAGAACACTGAAGCTTTCTTT. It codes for CASSYSWENTEAFF.

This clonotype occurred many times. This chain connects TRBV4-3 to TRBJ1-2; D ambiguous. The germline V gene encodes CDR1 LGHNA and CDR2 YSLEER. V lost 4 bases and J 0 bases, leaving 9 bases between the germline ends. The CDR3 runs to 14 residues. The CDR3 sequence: CASSPRPSNYGYTF. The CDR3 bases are TGCGCCAGCAGCCCCCGGCCCTCTAACTATGGCTACACCTTC.

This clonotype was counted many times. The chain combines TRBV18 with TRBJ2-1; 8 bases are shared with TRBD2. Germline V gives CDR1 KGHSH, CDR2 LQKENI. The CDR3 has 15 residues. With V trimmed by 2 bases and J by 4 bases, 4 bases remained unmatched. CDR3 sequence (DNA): TGTGCCAGCTCACCAGCGGGGGGCTATTACAATGAGCAGTTCTTC. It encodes CASSPAGGYYNEQFF.